The 4 T cell receptor beta chains presented below share a single source sample, sequenced in a study of regulatory T cells in long-lasting Graves disease. The sample's time point: newly diagnosed GD, antithyroid drugs for less than 3 months. Researchers made the TCR library from RNA that was extracted from PBMCs. Arm-PCR of CDR3 regions with iRepertoire HTBI primers generated TCR beta libraries. TCRdb called the multiplex PCR reads again in MiXCR, with one record for every CDR3 protein. The profile shows 350,000 to 550,000 distinct CDR3 sequences, about 16% of them singletons. The sample was also reused in another study, on T cells in Graves' hyperthyroidism and ophthalmopathy.

The sample consisted of peripheral blood mononuclear cells (PBMCs), taken at new diagnosis, from a patient treated with antithyroid drugs. The source of these receptors is a woman aged 18-30 years with Graves disease.

Remarks on this clonotype: Possible read error: a much larger clone is one base away. The rearrangement uses TRBV3-1 and TRBJ2-7, with 11 bases aligning to TRBD1. With 3 bases clipped from V and 5 bases from J, the junction kept 12 bases outside the gene matches. The CDR3 length is 17 residues. Per the germline V gene, CDR1 is LGHDT and CDR2 is YNNKEL (reference sequence). This CDR3 reads CASSQAGTGGAGDEQYF. CDR3 in DNA: TGTGCCAGCAGCCAGGCCGGGACAGGGGGTGCAGGGGACGAGCAGTACTTC.

This clonotype was counted at least ten times. Written as DNA, the CDR3 is TGTGCCAGCAGCCCCCAGCGGGGAAATAACAATGAGCAGTTCTTC. Protein: CASSPQRGNNNEQFF. The genes are TRBV7-2 and TRBJ2-1, with 7 bases identical to TRBD2. This CDR3 contains 15 residues. Germline-derived CDR1 and CDR2 are SGHTA and FQGNSA. V was clipped by 5 bases and J by 5 bases; unmatched bases: 9.

This clonotype was found many times. The CDR3 region is CASGEGLAYYEQYF. The CDR3 nucleotides read TGTGCCAGCGGGGAGGGACTAGCTTACTACGAGCAGTACTTC. The chain employs TRBV12-3 or TRBV12-4 and TRBJ2-7; the match to TRBD2 covers 9 bases. The length of the CDR3 is 14 residues. V shed 8 bases, J shed 3 bases, and the junction held 8 bases outside the gene matches.

The J gene is TRBJ2-7, the V gene TRBV10-1; D is unclear. V was trimmed by 2 bases and J by 5 bases, leaving 13 bases between them. Germline lookup yields CDR1 WNHNN and CDR2 SYGVQD (reference sequence). This CDR3 is 14 amino acids long. The CDR3 spells CASSEHGGGNEQYF. CDR3 bases: TGCGCCAGCAGTGAGCACGGCGGTGGGAACGAGCAGTACTTC.